This T cell receptor beta chain appears in the sequencing data of a study of CD8 T cells in Susac syndrome (dated by TCRdb to between 2019 and 2020). Study-wide context: The study used repertoire sequencing to test whether antigen drove CD8+ T cell activation and differentiation in Susac syndrome. Results and caveats for the whole study, not just this receptor: The TCR sequencing and HLA analysis was acknowledged to have included a relatively small number of individuals.

As concerns this clonotype: What this receptor recognizes is not known. Per-nucleotide qualities are absent, and no much larger clonotype sits a single base away.

CDR1 and CDR2 (DFQATT, SNEGSKA) derive from the germline V gene (reference sequence). Cut back by 3 bases and 2 bases, the V and J ends lie 13 bases apart. The CDR3 spans 14 residues, from the cysteine through the phenylalanine. The CDR3 DNA has 42 bases and is translated from base 1. Peripheral blood CD8+ and CD4+ T cells from healthy donors, Susac syndrome patients and multiple sclerosis patients were profiled by high-throughput TCR beta sequencing. Multiple sclerosis controls were treatment-naive patients with stable or active relapsing-remitting disease fulfilling revised McDonald criteria. CD8+ TEMRA cells were enriched by FACS, while bulk CD8+ and CD4+ T cells were purified by magnetic negative isolation. Blood was collected in EDTA tubes and processed within 24 hours, with PBMCs isolated through density gradient centrifugation. PBMCs destined for TCR sequencing were cryopreserved in liquid nitrogen and later thawed in a 37 °C water bath. The sorted or isolated CD4+, CD8+ and CD8+ TEMRA cells reached a purity of at least 90%.

RNA was extracted with the RNeasy kit and roughly 0.45 to 1 ug was reverse transcribed using random hexamers. TCR beta CDR3 regions were amplified with the immunoSEQ multiplex PCR assay covering 54 Vbeta and 13 Jbeta segments. PCR amplification bias was corrected by using a synthetic template baseline for primer optimization and computational correction. The original pipeline was this. Only productive sequences were kept, with reads annotated to V, D and J genes according to IMGT and analyzed in immunoSEQ Analyzer. To calculate clonality, Shannon entropy was normalized by log2 of the number of productive unique sequences and then subtracted from one. Public and private clones were assessed among the 100 most prevalent clones of each patient and control. Clones were defined as Susac-specific when absent from the healthy and MS cohorts, from roughly 1,100 published viral clones and from other ImmuneACCESS disease sequences. TCRdb reworked the public reads: Q25 trimming with fastp, MiXCR clone assembly, productive beta chains retained. Rows are combined by CDR3 protein, so each entry shows the most common genes and DNA. TCRdb's processing, not the authors', yielded these V and J calls. The sample table records 200,000 to 250,000 distinct CDR3 sequences; 95% of these occur just once. Clones ranked in the top ten supply 0.082% of the sample.

In this chain, TRBV20-1 is recombined with TRBJ1-1; the D gene is perhaps TRBD1, on 5 matching bases. The specimen was CD4+ T cells from PBMCs. The receptor was derived from a human donor with multiple sclerosis. The CDR3 has the sequence CSARTGTSNTEAFF. The bases are TGCAGTGCTAGGACCGGGACCAGTAACACTGAAGCTTTCTTT.